This T cell receptor (beta chain) was identified in a study of shared clonotypes between healthy human individuals. General study results and limits: What naive subsets generally showed was a larger estimated richness than memory subsets showed. Non-shared clonotypes showed lower generation probabilities than clonotypes common to all four donors.

Points on this clone: What it binds is not known.

Over several immunoSEQ plates, each subset's genomic DNA was distributed in even portions. The protocol was immunoSEQ multiplex PCR, while the TCRdb copy is restricted to in-frame clones and leaves out a portion. This sample yields roughly 2.5 million clones, of which approximately 92% are seen a single time; around 0.14% belongs to the top ten. Germline V gene sequence: CDR1 GTSNPN, CDR2 SVGIG (reference sequence). The CDR3 is made up of 13 amino acids. Germline trimming cut 0 bases from V and 6 bases from J; bases unmatched to any gene: 4. The gene calls are TRBV30 and TRBJ2-7; 8 bases are shared with TRBD2. This clonotype was obtained from a man aged 18 to 30 in good health. The specimen sequenced was naive CD4+ T cells sorted from blood. The subset: CD45RA+ positively selected. The DNA for the CDR3 is TGTGCCTGGAGTGTACAGCGGGAGTCCGAGCAGTACTTC. Its translation is CAWSVQRESEQYF.